Below are 5 T cell receptor beta chains sequenced from a single sample in a study of shared clonotypes between healthy human individuals. Only in-frame clones appear in the TCRdb table, and some are missing; sequencing was by immunoSEQ multiplex PCR. The data show about 680,000 clones, with approximately 79% seen just once and over 1.5% held by the top ten. The sample consisted of memory CD4+ T cells sorted from blood. The subset denotes: CD45RA-negative fraction. These receptors all stem from a woman in her 30s in good health.

Worth noting for this clone: The same CDR3 is also encoded by other DNA sequences in this sample. This chain uses TRBV28 with TRBJ2-7; 16 nucleotides match TRBD2. CDR3 length equals 16 residues. V trimming: 2 bases; J trimming: 4 bases; junction bases outside the gene matches: 2. Germline V lookup: CDR1 MDHEN, CDR2 SYDVKM. The CDR3 region has the DNA TGTGCCAGCAGTTTAGGGGGACTAGCGGGAGGGTACGAGCAGTACTTC. It yields the protein CASSLGGLAGGYEQYF.

The chain links TRBV7-2 to TRBJ2-1, with TRBD1 as a possible D gene (6 bases). With 2 bases removed from V and 0 bases from J, the gap between germline ends came to 11 bases. Per the germline V gene, CDR1 is SGHTA and CDR2 is FQGNSA. The CDR3 runs to 16 residues. The CDR3 nucleotides read TGTGCCAGCAGCTTACACTCAGGGGTCTCCTACAATGAGCAGTTCTTC. This translates into CASSLHSGVSYNEQFF.

By sample fraction, this clone is medium-sized. This chain links TRBV28 with TRBJ1-5, with D perhaps TRBD1 (5 bases). Germline V CDR1 and CDR2: MDHEN, SYDVKM. Trimming left V 4 bases short and J 3 bases short, with 19 bases between. This CDR3 region has 17 residues. CDR3 protein: CASSSIGTRNLNQPQHF. The CDR3 nucleotides are TGTGCCAGCAGTTCGATTGGGACCCGAAATCTCAATCAGCCCCAGCATTTT.

The rearrangement links TRBV7-9 to TRBJ1-3; the D is unclear. The germline V and J ends were trimmed by 1 base and 4 bases, with 8 bases remaining between them. The CDR3 runs 14 residues. The germline gives CDR1 SEHNR, CDR2 FQNEAQ (reference sequence). As DNA, the CDR3 is TGTGCCAGCAGCTTAGGGGATCCCGGAAACACCATATATTTT. As protein: CASSLGDPGNTIYF.

On this clone itself: Other DNA sequences from this sample encode an identical CDR3 as well. The chain employs TRBV4-2 and TRBJ2-1, with D possibly being TRBD1 or TRBD2 (5 bases each). Germline CDR1 is LGHNA and CDR2 is YNFKEQ. The CDR3 consists of 15 residues. Trimming left V 1 base short and J 0 bases short, with 7 bases between. The CDR3 protein is CASSQGGSSYNEQFF. The CDR3, as DNA: TGTGCCAGCAGCCAAGGGGGGAGCTCCTACAATGAGCAGTTCTTC.